The source of this T cell receptor (beta chain) is a study of ipilimumab plus nivolumab after autologous stem cell transplantation (dated by TCRdb to about 2021). About the investigation overall: Trial patients received a median of roughly five ipilimumab doses and about 8 nivolumab doses. The DLBCL cohort included primary refractory and relapsed disease, with 18-month progression-free survival of about 86% and 29% respectively. The intent-to-treat population of the trial was made up of 35 to 45 patients. Patients with high-risk diffuse large B cell lymphoma, mature T cell lymphoma, or multiple myeloma undergoing autologous transplant were enrolled in the trial. The investigation overall reported the following: The authors stated that profiles of the T cell receptor repertoire, regulatory T cell phenotype and gut microbiota provided a biologic rationale for studying this approach further. The authors concluded that, as post-transplant consolidation, combined checkpoint inhibition appeared tolerable.

Checkpoint therapy was initiated 14 to 28 days after autologous transplant, and ipilimumab was administered at 1 mg/kg intravenously on day 1 of selected weeks. Nivolumab was given at 3 mg/kg intravenously on day 1 of weeks 1, 4, 7, 10, and every two weeks through week 26. This was a Phase Ib clinical trial that tested ipilimumab plus nivolumab, given as combined checkpoint inhibition, for consolidation following autologous stem cell transplantation. To note about this clone: Its cognate antigen has yet to be identified. The sample holds no much larger clone one base away, and base qualities are not on file.

Libraries came from the immunoSEQ multiplex PCR assay. TCRdb provides this immuneACCESS table in a form limited to in-frame rearrangements. Some clones are lacking; in checked studies, under half of them reflect an unresolved V gene, and why the rest are absent is not known. The sample data list about 84,000 clones, and 75% to 85% of these were observed just once. Around 2% of the sample comes from the top ten. From the cysteine up to the phenylalanine, the CDR3 has a length of 11 residues. Kept here is only the CDR3 DNA, which spans 33 bases and is read in frame from base 1. Per the germline V gene (reference sequence), SEHNR is the CDR1 and FQNEAQ is the CDR2. The V end loses 6 bases and the J end loses 14 bases, and a stretch of 14 bases separates them.

The chain links TRBV7-9 with TRBJ2-1; matching of 6 bases hints at TRBD2 as the D gene. The TCR sequence derives from a male donor with diffuse large B-cell lymphoma. Specimen: PBMCs, collected in a trial of ipilimumab plus nivolumab as post-transplant consolidation. CDR3 sequence: CASRRTTGEFF. The nucleotide sequence is TGTGCCAGCAGACGGACTACCGGGGAGTTCTTC.